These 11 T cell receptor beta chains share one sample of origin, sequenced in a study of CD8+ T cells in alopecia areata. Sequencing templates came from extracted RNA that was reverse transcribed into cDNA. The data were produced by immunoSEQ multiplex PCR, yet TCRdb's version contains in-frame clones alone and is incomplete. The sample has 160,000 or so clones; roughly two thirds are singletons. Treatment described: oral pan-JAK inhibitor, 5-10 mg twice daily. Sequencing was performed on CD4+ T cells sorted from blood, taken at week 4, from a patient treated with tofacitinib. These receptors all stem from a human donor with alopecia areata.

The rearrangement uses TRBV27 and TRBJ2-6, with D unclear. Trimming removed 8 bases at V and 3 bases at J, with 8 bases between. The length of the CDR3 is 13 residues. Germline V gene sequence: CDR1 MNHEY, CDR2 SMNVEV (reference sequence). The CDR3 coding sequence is TGTGCCAGCGCCTTCAGTGGGGCCAACGTCCTGACTTTC. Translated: CASAFSGANVLTF.

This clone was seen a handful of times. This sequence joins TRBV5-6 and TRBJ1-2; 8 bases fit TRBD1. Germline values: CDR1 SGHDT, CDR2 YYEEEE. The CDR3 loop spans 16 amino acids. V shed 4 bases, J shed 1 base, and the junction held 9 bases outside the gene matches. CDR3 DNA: TGTGCCAGCAGCACCCTTTTGGACAGGGTTAACTATGGCTACACCTTC. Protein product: CASSTLLDRVNYGYTF.

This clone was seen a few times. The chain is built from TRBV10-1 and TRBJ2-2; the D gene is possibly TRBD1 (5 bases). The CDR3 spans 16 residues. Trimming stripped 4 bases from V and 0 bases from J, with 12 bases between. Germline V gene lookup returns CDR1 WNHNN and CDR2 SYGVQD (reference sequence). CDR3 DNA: TGCGCCAGCAGTGGCTGGGGCGGACCGAACACCGGGGAGCTGTTTTTT. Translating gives CASSGWGGPNTGELFF.

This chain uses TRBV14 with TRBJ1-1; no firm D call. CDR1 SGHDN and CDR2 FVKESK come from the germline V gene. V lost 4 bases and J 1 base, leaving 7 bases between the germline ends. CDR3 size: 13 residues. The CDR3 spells CASSLRQNTEAFF. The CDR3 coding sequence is TGTGCCAGCAGCCTAAGACAGAACACTGAAGCTTTCTTT. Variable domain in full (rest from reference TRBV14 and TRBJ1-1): EAGVTQFPSHSVIEKGQTVTLRCDPISGHDNLYWYRRVMGKEIKFLLHFVKESKQDESGMPNNRFLAERTGGTYSTLKVQPAELEDSGVYFCASSLRQNTEAFFGQGTRLTVV.

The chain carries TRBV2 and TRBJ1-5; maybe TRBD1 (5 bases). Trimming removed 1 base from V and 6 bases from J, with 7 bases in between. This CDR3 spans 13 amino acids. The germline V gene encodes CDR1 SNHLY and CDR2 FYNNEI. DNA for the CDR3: TGTGCCAGCAGTGAAGGGGGGACTCAGCCCCAGCATTTT. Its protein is CASSEGGTQPQHF. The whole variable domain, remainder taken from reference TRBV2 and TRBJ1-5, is EPEVTQTPSHQVTQMGQEVILRCVPISNHLYFYWYRQILGQKVEFLVSFYNNEISEKSEIFDDQFSVERPDGSNFTLKIRSTKLEDSAMYFCASSEGGTQPQHFGDGTRLSIL.

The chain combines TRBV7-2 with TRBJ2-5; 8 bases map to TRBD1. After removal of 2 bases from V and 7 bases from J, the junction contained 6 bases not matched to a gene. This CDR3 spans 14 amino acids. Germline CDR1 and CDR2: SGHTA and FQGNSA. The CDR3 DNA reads TGTGCCAGCAGCTTAACAGGGGGTGATGGGACCCAGTACTTC. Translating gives CASSLTGGDGTQYF.

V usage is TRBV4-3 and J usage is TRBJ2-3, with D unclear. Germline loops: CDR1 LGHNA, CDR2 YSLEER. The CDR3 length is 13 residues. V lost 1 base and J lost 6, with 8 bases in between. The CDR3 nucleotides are TGCGCCAGCAGCCAAGGGAAATCGGATACGCAGTATTTT. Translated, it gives CASSQGKSDTQYF.

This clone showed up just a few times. The CDR3 DNA sequence: TGTGCCAGCAGCTTAGACCACGATCAGCCCCAGCATTTT. It is translated as CASSLDHDQPQHF. The chain recombines TRBV11-2 with TRBJ1-5; D is uncertain. Germline-derived CDR1 and CDR2 are SGHAT and FQNNGV. V gave up 0 bases and J gave up 5 bases, with 5 bases separating them. The CDR3 runs to 13 residues.

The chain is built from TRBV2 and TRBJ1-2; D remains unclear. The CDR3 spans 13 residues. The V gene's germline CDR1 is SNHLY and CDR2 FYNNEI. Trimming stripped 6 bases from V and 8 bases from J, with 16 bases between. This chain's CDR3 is CASRDLRGVGYTF. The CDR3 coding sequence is TGTGCCAGCAGGGACCTACGGGGAGTAGGCTACACCTTC.

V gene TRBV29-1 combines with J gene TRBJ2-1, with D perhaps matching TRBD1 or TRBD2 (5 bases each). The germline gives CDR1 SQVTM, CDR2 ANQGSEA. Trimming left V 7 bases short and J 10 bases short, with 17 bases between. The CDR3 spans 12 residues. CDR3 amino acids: CSAALVRDEQFF. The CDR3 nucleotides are TGCAGCGCCGCACTAGTCCGGGACGAGCAGTTCTTC.

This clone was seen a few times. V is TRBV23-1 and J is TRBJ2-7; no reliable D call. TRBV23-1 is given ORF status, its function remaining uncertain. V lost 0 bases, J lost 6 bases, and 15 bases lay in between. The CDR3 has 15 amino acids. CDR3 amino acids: CASSQSGSTKPEQYF. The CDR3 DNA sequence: TGCGCCAGCAGTCAATCGGGCAGTACGAAGCCCGAGCAGTACTTC.